This section outlines one TCR beta chain sequence together with its context. The germline V gene encodes CDR1 SGHTA and CDR2 FQGTGA. The CDR3 sequence is 13 residues long. V lost 8 bases to trimming and J lost 5 bases, with 12 bases between them. The sample is drawn from a study of blood T cell repertoires in COVID-19. Study-level information: PBMCs, B-cell-depleted T cells, or T cells were the source of the cDNA or gDNA that made up the material.

Clones were sequenced by immunoSEQ multiplex PCR, and TCRdb holds only the in-frame ones, with some missing. The table includes fewer than 250,000 clones, around nine tenths detected once. V is TRBV7-3 and J is TRBJ1-4; D gene unclear. This receptor was obtained from a woman aged 55-70 years who had recovered from COVID-19. Sequencing was done on a sample of peripheral blood. In DNA form, the CDR3 reads TGTGCCAGCCAAGCCAGGCGAAATGAAAAACTGTTTTTT. This sequence encodes CASQARRNEKLFF.